This T cell receptor beta chain emerged from a study of shared clonotypes between healthy human individuals. Study-wide points: Donors were few, which limited the genetic and exposure-history diversity represented.

As regards this clone: Its specificity is not known.

The run depth of the assay was deep. Using immunoSEQ multiplex PCR, the repertoire was profiled, and TCRdb retains in-frame clones only, with some absent. The table includes millions of clones, 90% to 95% detected once. CDR3 length: 14 amino acids. CDR1 and CDR2 from the germline V gene are MNHEY and SVGAGI. Trimming removed 0 bases from V and 8 bases from J, with 13 bases in between. Everyone who donated was a Caucasian adult who lived in Nashville, Tennessee. The V and J genes are TRBV6-5 and TRBJ1-1; D is uncertain. Sequenced: naive CD4+ T cells sorted from blood. This sample's subset: CD45RA+ positively selected. This receptor was identified in a man younger than 35 in good health. CDR3 DNA: TGTGCCAGCAGTTACTCTTATGGGGTCGGCGAAGCTTTCTTT. Amino acid sequence: CASSYSYGVGEAFF.